The rows below give T cell receptor beta chains drawn from one sample of a study of T cell repertoires in cytomegalovirus infection. Which antigens these TCRs recognize remains unknown. In TCRdb, the reads were re-called with MiXCR into one record per CDR3 protein. The sample lists 830,000 or so distinct CDR3 sequences, about 30% occurring once. The starting material was cultured CD8+ T cells from PBMCs, obtained from culture after CMV antigen stimulation. The receptor source for this set is a human donor in good health (CMV status not recorded). Some clones in this sample may be carry-over from other donors' samples. Each CDR3 is given with its conserved first and last residue. Each record gives: clone size, D gene, V gene, J gene, CDR3 protein, CDR3 DNA. The D gene is left open where the match is weak. Size values are once, few and many counts, or a class for expanded clones, and some rows have none.

clone_size: .
d_call: .
v_call: TRBV6-2/TRBV6-3
j_call: TRBJ2-1
cdr3_aa: CASSQRTEKQFF
cdr3_nt: TGTGCCAGCAGTCAGAGGACAGAAAAGCAGTTCTTC

clone_size: .
d_call: .
v_call: TRBV6-5
j_call: TRBJ2-1
cdr3_aa: CASSYSRTRNEQFF
cdr3_nt: TGTGCCAGCAGTTACTCTCGGACTCGCAATGAGCAGTTCTTC

clone_size: .
d_call: .
v_call: TRBV28
j_call: TRBJ1-4
cdr3_aa: CASSWDATIEKLFF
cdr3_nt: TGTGCCAGCAGTTGGGACGCAACTATTGAAAAACTGTTTTTT

clone_size: few
d_call: TRBD1
v_call: TRBV13
j_call: TRBJ1-6
cdr3_aa: CASSYRDRKTSPLHF
cdr3_nt: TGTGCCAGCAGCTACCGGGACAGGAAAACTTCACCCCTCCACTTT

clone_size: many
d_call: .
v_call: TRBV7-8
j_call: TRBJ2-3
cdr3_aa: CASRGASSTDTQYF
cdr3_nt: TGTGCCAGCCGGGGGGCATCTAGCACAGATACGCAGTATTTT

clone_size: few
d_call: .
v_call: TRBV6-6
j_call: TRBJ1-1
cdr3_aa: CASSSEKTEAFF
cdr3_nt: TGTGCCAGCAGCTCTGAAAAGACTGAAGCTTTCTTT

clone_size: .
d_call: .
v_call: TRBV6-6
j_call: TRBJ1-1
cdr3_aa: CASNEVRTEAFF
cdr3_nt: TGTGCCAGCAACGAGGTTCGGACTGAAGCTTTCTTT

clone_size: once
d_call: .
v_call: TRBV10-3
j_call: TRBJ1-3
cdr3_aa: CAISDSQEGNTIYF
cdr3_nt: TGTGCCATCAGTGACTCACAGGAGGGAAACACCATATATTTT

clone_size: few
d_call: .
v_call: TRBV5-6
j_call: TRBJ1-1
cdr3_aa: CASSLAGASLGTEAFF
cdr3_nt: TGTGCCAGCAGCTTGGCAGGAGCCTCCCTTGGCACTGAAGCTTTCTTT

clone_size: .
d_call: .
v_call: TRBV19
j_call: TRBJ2-2
cdr3_aa: CATRVQGYTGELFF
cdr3_nt: TGTGCCACCAGGGTTCAGGGGTACACCGGGGAGCTGTTTTTT

clone_size: .
d_call: .
v_call: TRBV20-1
j_call: TRBJ2-4
cdr3_aa: CSAPRGGLKAKNIQYF
cdr3_nt: TGCAGTGCCCCCCGTGGGGGGCTGAAAGCCAAAAACATTCAGTACTTC

clone_size: .
d_call: .
v_call: TRBV6-1
j_call: TRBJ2-1
cdr3_aa: CASSEVGASYNEQFF
cdr3_nt: TGTGCCAGCAGTGAAGTGGGGGCTTCCTACAATGAGCAGTTCTTC

clone_size: .
d_call: .
v_call: TRBV11-2
j_call: TRBJ2-1
cdr3_aa: CASSFGLGRGNEQFF
cdr3_nt: TGTGCCAGCAGCTTCGGGCTAGGGAGAGGCAATGAGCAGTTCTTC

clone_size: many
d_call: TRBD1
v_call: TRBV6-5
j_call: TRBJ1-5
cdr3_aa: CASSYSVDRGLNQPQHF
cdr3_nt: TGTGCCAGCAGTTACTCGGTCGACAGGGGGCTCAATCAGCCCCAGCATTTT

clone_size: once
d_call: .
v_call: TRBV11-2
j_call: TRBJ2-5
cdr3_aa: CASSYTGYAETQYF
cdr3_nt: TGTGCCAGCAGCTATACAGGGTATGCGGAGACCCAGTACTTC

clone_size: .
d_call: .
v_call: TRBV20-1
j_call: TRBJ2-2
cdr3_aa: CSAHSGDTGELFF
cdr3_nt: TGCAGTGCCCACTCAGGCGACACCGGGGAGCTGTTTTTT

clone_size: .
d_call: .
v_call: TRBV7-8
j_call: TRBJ1-2
cdr3_aa: CASSLAPAANGYTF
cdr3_nt: TGTGCCAGCAGCTTAGCACCGGCAGCTAATGGCTACACCTTC

clone_size: few
d_call: .
v_call: TRBV7-3
j_call: TRBJ2-1
cdr3_aa: CASSLILGGTNEQFF
cdr3_nt: TGTGCCAGCAGCTTAATTTTAGGAGGGACAAATGAGCAGTTCTTC

clone_size: few
d_call: .
v_call: TRBV7-6
j_call: TRBJ1-6
cdr3_aa: CASSFAGWNSPLHF
cdr3_nt: TGTGCCAGCAGCTTCGCGGGGTGGAATTCACCCCTCCACTTT

clone_size: .
d_call: .
v_call: TRBV27
j_call: TRBJ2-7
cdr3_aa: CASAVGGAGASEQYF
cdr3_nt: TGTGCCAGCGCTGTGGGAGGCGCGGGGGCTAGCGAGCAGTACTTC